A selection of T cell receptor beta chains follows, all from one sample in a study of cytomegalovirus exposure and HLA in healthy donors. The data were produced by immunoSEQ multiplex PCR, yet TCRdb's version contains in-frame clones alone and is incomplete. The table lists around 97,000 clones, less than 10% of them singletons. Input material: PBMCs. These receptors all stem from a man aged 45-65 years in good health and CMV-seropositive. CDR3s include the opening cysteine and the closing phenylalanine or tryptophan.

V gene | CDR3 protein
TRBV6-1 | CASNRGLYEQYF
TRBV30 | CAWSVRGSFYTF
TRBV30 | CAWSVEDRHGYTF
TRBV6-5 | CASSYGRWAIYEQYF
TRBV10-1 | CASSPREGPEAFF
TRBV25-1 | CASSLTENTEAFF
TRBV5-6 | CASSWGGRTNEKLFF
TRBV28 | CASSFGRGTGELFF
TRBV11-3 | CASSPRTSGVNEQFF
TRBV29-1 | CSVVAGAISGNTIYF
TRBV18 | CASSEGQGGFGYTF
TRBV9 | CASSEALGVTYEKYF
TRBV10-3 | CAISDGDIDTQYF
TRBV29-1 | CSVEKAPSYEQYF
TRBV19 | CASSLVAGGPDTQYF
TRBV19 | CASSIPPIAGGPVGELFF
TRBV28 | CASSGTDTSYEQYF
TRBV11-2 | CASSSIRGEKLFF
TRBV6-5 | CASSYGGGKYEQYF
TRBV7-9 | CAGTGESITDTQYF
TRBV30 | CAWSRASGSKNNEQFF
TRBV28 | CASRGGYGYTF
TRBV6-5 | CASSYRDRMEQYF
TRBV4-2 | CASSVRTSGLFNEQFF
TRBV29-1 | CSVRGEGVLGTQYF
TRBV6-1 | CASSSTGSTEAFF
TRBV7-9 | CASSPSTEAFF
TRBV30 | CAWSSFGHEQYF
TRBV6-1 | CASSTRQGQGYGYTF
TRBV6-1 | CASSGSSYNEQFF
TRBV9 | CASSVEGGRINNEQFF
TRBV2 | CASGTRETDTQYF
TRBV9 | CASSVAAGVVPYEQYF
TRBV27 | CASSLRAGGNTIYF
TRBV5-6 | CASSLAVVQGVSDPRAFF
TRBV19 | CASRLAGVGYNEQFF
TRBV6-6 | CASLAEKNPFTGELFF
TRBV5-1 | CASSFGPGLAVDEQYF
TRBV27 | CASSLGTVAREQYF
TRBV2 | CASTVRGNTEAFF
TRBV7-3 | CASSPRLAGGRGGELFF